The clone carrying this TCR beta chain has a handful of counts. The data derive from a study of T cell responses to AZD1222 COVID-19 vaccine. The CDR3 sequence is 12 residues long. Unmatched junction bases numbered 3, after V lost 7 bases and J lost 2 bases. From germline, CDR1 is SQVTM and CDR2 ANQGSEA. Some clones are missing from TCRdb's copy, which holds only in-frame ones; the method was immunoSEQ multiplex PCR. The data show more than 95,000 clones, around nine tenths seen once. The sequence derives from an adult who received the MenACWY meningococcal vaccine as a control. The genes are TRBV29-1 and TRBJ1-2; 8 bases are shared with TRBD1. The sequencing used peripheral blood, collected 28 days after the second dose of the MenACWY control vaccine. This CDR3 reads CSGYRGNYGYTF. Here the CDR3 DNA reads TGCAGCGGCTACAGGGGGAACTATGGCTACACCTTC.